This TCR beta chain stems from a study of blood T cells in healthy people across ages. Alongside a J-beta primer mix, a sample-barcoded 5' primer served in a second PCR lasting about 7 to 12 cycles. TCRdb re-called the 5' RACE reads through MiXCR, storing one row per CDR3 protein. The sample holds approximately 600,000 distinct CDR3 sequences; roughly 58% are singletons and the top ten take over 35%. Study findings and constraints: Any conclusive comparison of naive versus antigen-experienced cells was prevented by using unsorted PBMCs.

CDR1 and CDR2 from the germline V gene are SGDLS and YYNGEE. The CDR3 extends over 11 amino acids. This clonotype has only one observation. The antigen is undetermined. A read error may produce the germline difference seen at one junction end. Input material: blood. The chain links TRBV9 to TRBJ1-2, with D unresolved. The sequence derives from a man aged 55 to 70 in good health. The CDR3 is CASSVDDGCTF. The CDR3 bases are TGTGCCAGCAGCGTAGATGATGGCTGCACCTTC.